A single sample gave rise to the 19 T cell receptor beta chains below, sequenced in a study of cytomegalovirus exposure and HLA in healthy donors (dated by TCRdb to the late 2010s). The library relied on the immunoSEQ multiplex PCR assay. For the multiplex PCR, a mixture combining 60 forward primers for TCR Vbeta segments and 13 reverse primers for TCR Jbeta segments was used. Drawn from immuneACCESS, this table holds only the in-frame rearrangements with V and J called that TCRdb kept. Clones are partly lost; checked studies trace under half to an unresolved V gene and leave the rest unexplained. A total of 99,000 or so clones appear in this sample, more than 9.5% of them only once. The ten largest clonotypes hold more than 15% of the sample. The sample consisted of PBMCs. The receptors shown here come from a man aged 40-49 years in good health and CMV-seropositive.

This clone was recorded a few times. The chain recombines TRBV7-9 with TRBJ2-3; possible D gene TRBD2, 6 bases. Trimming shortened V by 7 bases and J by 4 bases, and 15 bases separated the two germline ends. The CDR3 length is 14 residues. In germline, CDR1 is SEHNR, CDR2 FQNEAQ (reference sequence). CDR3 DNA: TGTGCCAGCACCAAAAGGGAGGCCCCAGATACGCAGTATTTT. This encodes CASTKREAPDTQYF. The full variable domain, with the rest looked up from reference TRBV7-9 and TRBJ2-3, is DTGVSQNPRHKITKRGQNVTFRCDPISEHNRLYWYRQTLGQGPEFLTYFQNEAQLEKSRLLSDRFSAERPKGSFSTLEIQRTEQGDSAMYLCASTKREAPDTQYFGPGTRLTVL.

The rearrangement links TRBV2 to TRBJ2-7; 11 bases align to TRBD2. Germline lookup yields CDR1 SNHLY and CDR2 FYNNEI. This CDR3 is built from 15 residues. The V segment lost 1 base and the J segment 4 bases; nucleotides outside the gene matches: 3. The chain's CDR3 is CASSEGSGRVYEQYF. CDR3 DNA sequence: TGTGCCAGCAGTGAAGGTAGCGGGAGGGTATACGAGCAGTACTTC.

This clone has only one observation. The CDR3 loop reads CASSQAGGRLFF. The CDR3 DNA follows: TGTGCCAGTAGTCAAGCGGGAGGGAGGCTGTTCTTC. The chain uses TRBV9 and TRBJ2-1; 10 nucleotides match TRBD2. Unmatched junction bases numbered 11, after V lost 8 bases and J lost 15 bases. The germline gives CDR1 SGDLS, CDR2 YYNGEE. The CDR3 loop spans 12 amino acids.

The V and J genes are TRBV9 and TRBJ2-7; 8 nucleotides align to TRBD2. Germline assignment: CDR1 SGDLS and CDR2 YYNGEE. The V segment lost 0 bases and the J segment 4 bases; nucleotides outside the gene matches: 3. The CDR3 is 14 amino acids. The CDR3 region has the DNA TGTGCCAGCAGCGTAGGGGTAGCGGGGTACGAGCAGTACTTC. The encoded protein is CASSVGVAGYEQYF.

In its sample, this clone was seen a few times. The J gene is TRBJ1-1, the V gene TRBV5-8; D call uncertain. The CDR3 length is 12 residues. Germline CDR1 SGHTS, CDR2 YDEGEE. V was pared by 2 bases and J by 3 bases, with 5 bases between. This CDR3 reads CASSFRYTEAFF. The CDR3 bases are TGTGCCAGCAGCTTCAGATACACTGAAGCTTTCTTT.

The chain couples TRBV5-4 to TRBJ2-5; 7 bases are a match to TRBD2. Trimming cost V 0 bases and J 5 bases; bases outside gene matches: 10. CDR1 and CDR2 from the germline V gene are SGHNT and YYREEE (reference sequence). This CDR3 contains 16 residues. CDR3 loop: CASSLVASGWGETQYF. Here the CDR3 DNA reads TGTGCCAGCAGCTTGGTGGCTAGCGGCTGGGGGGAGACCCAGTACTTC.

The rearrangement joins TRBV27 to TRBJ2-7; possibly TRBD1 for D (5 bases). CDR1 and CDR2 from the germline V gene are MNHEY and SMNVEV (reference sequence). V shed 3 bases and J shed 2 bases, with 26 bases lying between them. This CDR3 is 19 amino acids long. The CDR3 nucleotides are TGTGCCAGCAGTTTTGTGACAGACAATCTCGCCGGATGGGCCTACGAGCAGTACTTC. This codes for CASSFVTDNLAGWAYEQYF.

This clone was observed a handful of times. J is TRBJ1-4 and V is TRBV18, with D unclear. The CDR3 spans 14 residues. The germline gives CDR1 KGHSH, CDR2 LQKENI. V was shortened by 6 bases and J by 6 bases, with 14 bases between the two germline ends. CDR3 region: CASSHERVDEKLFF. The CDR3 DNA sequence: TGTGCCAGCTCTCATGAGAGGGTCGATGAAAAACTGTTTTTT.

The rearrangement joins TRBV5-1 to TRBJ1-1; TRBD1 matches at 9 bases. The V segment lost 3 bases and the J segment 5 bases; nucleotides outside the gene matches: 8. Germline V gives CDR1 SGHRS, CDR2 YFSETQ. CDR3 size: 15 residues. The CDR3 region has the DNA TGCGCCAGCAGCTCCCGACAGGGGGGACATACTGAAGCTTTCTTT. The encoded protein is CASSSRQGGHTEAFF.

This clone showed up just a few times. Sequence at one end of the junction differs from germline and may be a read error. J is TRBJ1-1 and V is TRBV5-1; D is undetermined. This CDR3 is 14 amino acids long. Germline assignment: CDR1 SGHRS and CDR2 YFSETQ. The CDR3 loop reads CASTLGRVGTEAFF. CDR3 in DNA: TGCGCCAGCACCTTGGGGAGGGTAGGAACTGAAGCTTTCTTT.

The chain employs TRBV27 and TRBJ2-7; possible D gene TRBD1, 6 bases. The CDR3 is 15 residues long. Trimming cost V 2 bases and J 0 bases, with 11 bases left between them. Germline V gives CDR1 MNHEY, CDR2 SMNVEV (reference sequence). The CDR3 region is CASSLARDISYEQYF. The CDR3 coding sequence is TGTGCCAGCAGTTTAGCACGGGACATCTCCTACGAGCAGTACTTC.

The sample holds a few counts of this clone. The chain combines TRBV18 with TRBJ1-1; TRBD1 matches 7 bases. CDR1 and CDR2 (germline): KGHSH, LQKENI. V shed 2 bases and J 4 bases; nucleotides not matched to a gene: 7. This CDR3 comprises 15 residues. CDR3 protein: CASSPNRQGGTEAFF. CDR3 in DNA: TGTGCCAGCTCACCAAATCGACAGGGTGGCACTGAAGCTTTCTTT.

The table lists this clone with a few counts. The rearrangement joins TRBV6-5 to TRBJ1-2; D possibly corresponds to TRBD1 (6 bases). Deletions cut 5 bases from V and 2 bases from J, with 15 bases between. Germline CDR1 MNHEY, CDR2 SVGAGI. The CDR3 has 15 amino acids. The CDR3 is CASSRGGRANYGYTF. CDR3 in DNA: TGTGCCAGCAGTAGGGGGGGGCGCGCGAACTATGGCTACACCTTC.

The chain combines TRBV11-3 with TRBJ2-1, with 8 nucleotides matching TRBD1. The CDR3 has 18 amino acids. In germline, CDR1 is SGHNT, CDR2 YENEEA. Unmatched junction bases numbered 10, after V lost 3 bases and J lost 0 bases. The CDR3 is CASSLGQASISSYNEQFF. DNA of the CDR3: TGTGCCAGCAGCTTGGGACAGGCGTCCATAAGCTCCTACAATGAGCAGTTCTTC.

This rearrangement joins TRBV21-1 to TRBJ1-2; no check of the table's D call, TRBD1, against the DNA was made. TRBV21-1 is a recognized pseudogene. The CDR3 runs 13 residues. DNA of the CDR3: TGTGCCAGCGGGGGCGAGTCTAACTATGGCTACACCTTC. Protein product: CASGGESNYGYTF.

This clone turned up a few times. This chain joins TRBV9 and TRBJ2-2; 9 bases are shared with TRBD2. This CDR3 is 15 amino acids long. Germline lookup yields CDR1 SGDLS and CDR2 YYNGEE. J gave up 5 bases and V 5 bases, and 7 bases lay outside the gene matches. CDR3 in amino acids: CASRSGLAGTGELFF. Written as DNA, the CDR3 is TGTGCCAGCAGATCGGGACTAGCAGGGACCGGGGAGCTGTTTTTT.

This clone was counted only a few times. This chain links TRBV7-9 with TRBJ2-1, with TRBD2 identical over 8 bases. Germline V gene lookup returns CDR1 SEHNR and CDR2 FQNEAQ (reference sequence). This CDR3 spans 17 amino acids. V was pared by 2 bases and J by 1 base, with 7 bases of the junction left unmatched. CDR3 amino acids: CASSLTRGESSYNEQFF. CDR3 nucleotides: TGTGCCAGCAGCTTAACGCGGGGGGAATCTTCCTACAATGAGCAGTTCTTC.

This clone has just a few counts. V usage is TRBV6-6 and J usage is TRBJ2-7; 10 positions match TRBD1. This CDR3 is built from 14 residues. V was clipped by 6 bases and J by 5 bases; unmatched bases: 7. Germline V gene sequence: CDR1 MNHNY, CDR2 SVGAGI (reference sequence). Here the CDR3 DNA reads TGTGCCAGCAGCTCAGACAGGGGGCTCAACGAGCAGTACTTC. This encodes CASSSDRGLNEQYF.

The chain couples TRBV6-5 to TRBJ1-1; 8 nucleotides align to TRBD1. The V and J ends lost 2 bases and 3 bases, in that order; junction bases with no gene match: 8. The CDR3 spans 16 residues. Germline CDR1 and CDR2: MNHEY and SVGAGI. CDR3 amino acids: CASSYGQGLVHTEAFF. The CDR3, as DNA: TGTGCCAGCAGTTACGGACAGGGTTTGGTTCACACTGAAGCTTTCTTT.